One sample yielded the 4 T cell receptor beta chains listed below, sequenced in a study of cytomegalovirus exposure and HLA in healthy donors. The primer mix had 60 Vbeta and 13 Jbeta primers. The repertoire was sequenced with immunoSEQ multiplex PCR; TCRdb's copy has only in-frame clones and lacks some. Among about 110,000 clones listed, less than 80% were seen once. The sequenced sample was PBMCs. The source is a man in his 60s in good health and CMV-seronegative.

The chain links TRBV5-4 to TRBJ2-3; 9 nucleotides match TRBD2. CDR1 and CDR2 (germline): SGHNT, YYREEE (reference sequence). The CDR3 is 20 residues long. Trimming at V came to 4 bases and at J to 3 bases, leaving 21 bases not matched to a gene. CDR3 protein: CASSRPGGGGADKKTDTQYF. Here the CDR3 DNA reads TGTGCCAGCAGCCGACCCGGGGGCGGGGGGGCCGATAAGAAAACAGATACGCAGTATTTT.

This clone was seen only a few times. The chain recombines TRBV5-1 with TRBJ1-5; 9 bases fit TRBD1. Germline loops: CDR1 SGHRS, CDR2 YFSETQ. V dropped 3 bases and J dropped 2; count of bases not matched to a gene: 3. The CDR3 covers 15 residues. Here the CDR3 DNA reads TGCGCCAGCAGCTGGACAGGGGATGGCAATCAGCCCCAGCATTTT. Translating it yields CASSWTGDGNQPQHF.

The chain links TRBV7-2 to TRBJ1-6, with unresolved D. Trimming pared 4 bases from V and 0 bases from J, leaving 7 bases between. CDR3 length: 15 amino acids. CDR1 and CDR2 from the germline V gene are SGHTA and FQGNSA. CDR3 residues: CASSSLSSYNSPLHF. The DNA of the CDR3 is TGTGCCAGCAGCTCGCTGAGCTCCTATAATTCACCCCTCCACTTT.

This rearrangement joins TRBV6-5 to TRBJ2-7; 7 bases are a match to TRBD2. The V and J ends lost 0 bases and 7 bases, in that order; junction bases with no gene match: 9. The CDR3 loop spans 15 amino acids. Per germline, CDR1 MNHEY and CDR2 SVGAGI. CDR3 nucleotide sequence: TGTGCCAGCAGTTACTCGGGGGGGGGACTTTGGGAGCAGTACTTC. As protein: CASSYSGGGLWEQYF.